A selection of T cell receptor beta chains follows, all from one sample in a study of cytomegalovirus exposure and HLA in healthy donors. Sequencing used immunoSEQ multiplex PCR; TCRdb keeps in-frame clones, though not all of them. This table holds tens of thousands of clones, 75% to 85% found once. Material for sequencing was PBMCs. The receptors originated from a male donor in good health and CMV-seronegative. CDR3s include the opening cysteine and the closing phenylalanine or tryptophan. A D gene is named only where the DNA matches it firmly. For some rows the clone size is stated as once, few or many, or as a class when expanded; others skip it.

TRBV29-1	once	.	TRBJ1-1	TGCAGCGTTGAAGGCGAGCTTTTCTCTGAAGCTTTCTTT	CSVEGELFSEAFF
TRBV27	.	TRBD1	TRBJ1-2	TGTGCCAGCAGAACCAACAGGGGGCTGGATGGCTACACCTTC	CASRTNRGLDGYTF
TRBV5-1	.	.	TRBJ2-1	TGCGCCAGCAGCCTCCAGGTAGATGGTGAGCAGTTCTTC	CASSLQVDGEQFF
TRBV13	few	.	TRBJ1-2	TGTGCCAGCAGCGAAGAAGGAGGAGGCTACACCTTC	CASSEEGGGYTF
TRBV6-1	.	TRBD2	TRBJ2-1	TGTGCCAGCAGTGATAACGGACTAGCGGGGGCCGTGTACAATGAGCAGTTCTTC	CASSDNGLAGAVYNEQFF
TRBV4-3	.	.	TRBJ2-7	TGCGCCAGCAGCCAGGGGCTTTCCACCACCTACGAGCAGTACTTC	CASSQGLSTTYEQYF
TRBV5-1	.	TRBD2	TRBJ2-5	TGCGCCAGCAGCGTCGGTAGGACGGGGGGAGGGGAGACCCAGTACTTC	CASSVGRTGGGETQYF
TRBV5-8	.	TRBD2	TRBJ2-3	TGTGCCAGCAGCCGGAGCGGGGGGGCCTCAGATACGCAGTATTTT	CASSRSGGASDTQYF
TRBV19	.	TRBD1	TRBJ2-7	TGTGCCAGTAGTATCGGAGTGACAGGGGGATCCTACGAGCAGTACTTC	CASSIGVTGGSYEQYF
TRBV6-6	.	.	TRBJ1-1	TGTGCCAGCACGGGGGTGACCACTGAAGCTTTCTTT	CASTGVTTEAFF
TRBV19	.	TRBD1	TRBJ2-7	TGTGCCAGTAGTCGACAGGGGGCGTACGAGCAGTACTTC	CASSRQGAYEQYF
TRBV7-2	.	.	TRBJ1-5	TGTGCCAGCAGCTCGAGGGTCAATCAGCCCCAGCATTTT	CASSSRVNQPQHF
TRBV6-5	.	TRBD1	TRBJ1-4	TGTGCCAGCAGTTTCCGGGACAGTGCAACTAATGAAAAACTGTTTTTT	CASSFRDSATNEKLFF
TRBV29-1	.	.	TRBJ2-7	TGCAGCGTTGCAGGGGTGAATTACGAGCAGTACTTC	CSVAGVNYEQYF
TRBV6-1	.	TRBD1	TRBJ2-1	TGTGCCAGCAGTTCCCAGGGACAGTCCCTGAATGAGCAGTTCTTC	CASSSQGQSLNEQFF
TRBV29-1	.	TRBD1	TRBJ2-3	TGCAGCGTTGACCCGACAGGGGACCCCGGCACAGATACGCAGTATTTT	CSVDPTGDPGTDTQYF
TRBV9	.	.	TRBJ1-2	TGTGCCAGCAGCCCCGGGGTCGAAGGCTATGGCTACACCTTC	CASSPGVEGYGYTF
TRBV7-2	.	.	TRBJ2-7	TGTGCCAGCAGCTTCTACGACCGGGACACTCCCTACGAGCAGTACTTC	CASSFYDRDTPYEQYF
TRBV7-2	.	TRBD2	TRBJ2-5	TGTGCCAGCAGCTCCCCATGGCTAGCGGGGGGGGAGGAGACCCAGTACTTC	CASSSPWLAGGEETQYF
TRBV6-5	once	.	TRBJ1-2	TGTGCCAGCAGCTCCTCGGCCGGGGGGCTGGGCGGCTACACCTTC	CASSSSAGGLGGYTF
TRBV18	.	.	TRBJ2-5	TGTGCCAGCTCACCAGGGGGCCGGAGGGAGACCCAGTACTTC	CASSPGGRRETQYF
TRBV5-1	once	.	TRBJ2-2	TGCGCCACCCGGGATGCCGGGGAGCTGTTTTTT	CATRDAGELFF
TRBV9	.	.	TRBJ1-6	TGTGCCAGCAGCGTATTGACAGAATCACCCCTCCACTTT	CASSVLTESPLHF
TRBV7-3	.	TRBD1	TRBJ2-1	TGTGCCAGCAGCTCCACCCCGACAGGGCATGAGCAGTTCTTC	CASSSTPTGHEQFF
TRBV5-5	.	.	TRBJ2-3	TGTGCCAGCAGCTTGTCCCCGCGAGATACGCAGTATTTT	CASSLSPRDTQYF
TRBV7-9	.	.	TRBJ1-1	TGTGCCAGCAGCCCCTCTTTGGGGGCAGAGAACACTGAAGCTTTCTTT	CASSPSLGAENTEAFF
TRBV7-9	few	TRBD1	TRBJ2-7	TGTGCCAGCAGCAGGGGGCTCTCCTACGAGCAGTACTTC	CASSRGLSYEQYF
TRBV7-2	.	TRBD1	TRBJ1-2	TGTGCCAGCAGCTTAGTAGGGGGCGCCCCCTCTAACTATGGCTACACCTTC	CASSLVGGAPSNYGYTF